Below are 27 T cell receptor beta chains sequenced from a single sample in a study of cytomegalovirus exposure and HLA in healthy donors. It was with 60 Vbeta and 13 Jbeta primers that the PCR ran. Profiling relied on immunoSEQ multiplex PCR, and the TCRdb table lists in-frame clones only, not all of them. The table records 150,000 to 200,000 clones, approximately 78% of them present only once. Source material: PBMCs. These receptors came from a human donor in good health.

The sample holds a few counts of this clone. CDR3 nucleotide sequence: TGTGCCAGCAGGCCGGACAGGGGGAAAAGAACGAACACCGGGGAGCTGTTTTTT. Its translation is CASRPDRGKRTNTGELFF. V usage is TRBV7-9 and J usage is TRBJ2-2, with 10 nucleotides matching TRBD1. Trimming cost V 6 bases and J 0 bases; bases outside gene matches: 10. This CDR3 is 18 amino acids long. Germline values: CDR1 SEHNR, CDR2 FQNEAQ (reference sequence). The complete variable domain, with remaining parts taken from reference TRBV7-9 and TRBJ2-2, reads DTGVSQNPRHKITKRGQNVTFRCDPISEHNRLYWYRQTLGQGPEFLTYFQNEAQLEKSRLLSDRFSAERPKGSFSTLEIQRTEQGDSAMYLCASRPDRGKRTNTGELFFGEGSRLTVL.

This clone has more than one count but fewer than ten. The chain is built from TRBV5-6 and TRBJ2-7; 10 bases map to TRBD1. The V segment lost 6 bases and the J segment 5 bases; nucleotides outside the gene matches: 11. The germline gives CDR1 SGHDT, CDR2 YYEEEE. This CDR3 spans 15 amino acids. CDR3 DNA sequence: TGTGCCAGCACTCACCCGGGACAGGGGATCCACGAGCAGTACTTC. It codes for CASTHPGQGIHEQYF.

The gene calls are TRBV6-4 and TRBJ2-5; D is unresolved. This CDR3 is 14 amino acids long. Trimming stripped 5 bases from V and 7 bases from J, with 17 bases between. CDR1 MRHNA and CDR2 SNTAGT come from the germline V gene. CDR3 region: CASSPSAVIGTQYF. In DNA form, the CDR3 reads TGTGCCAGCAGTCCCTCTGCGGTAATCGGGACCCAGTACTTC.

This rearrangement joins TRBV5-4 to TRBJ2-1, with D perhaps matching TRBD2 (7 bases). This CDR3 is 16 amino acids long. V was trimmed by 4 bases and J by 5 bases, leaving 19 bases between them. Looked up from germline, CDR1 is SGHNT and CDR2 is YYREEE (reference sequence). The CDR3 coding sequence is TGTGCCAGCAGCCCGAGGGGGGGTGGCCCTCACAATGAGCAGTTCTTC. Protein: CASSPRGGGPHNEQFF.

The V call is TRBV19, the J call TRBJ2-3, with TRBD1 matching over 11 bases. V lost 5 bases to trimming and J lost 6 bases; unmatched junction nucleotides: 13. This CDR3 region has 17 residues. CDR1 and CDR2 (germline): LNHDA, SQIVND (reference sequence). The CDR3 sequence is CASSWGTGGNGGDTQYF. The CDR3 nucleotides read TGTGCCAGTAGTTGGGGGACAGGGGGTAATGGGGGGGATACGCAGTATTTT. Full variable domain (rest looked up from reference TRBV19 and TRBJ2-3): DGGITQSPKYLFRKEGQNVTLSCEQNLNHDAMYWYRQDPGQGLRLIYYSQIVNDFQKGDIAEGYSVSREKKESFPLTVTSAQKNPTAFYLCASSWGTGGNGGDTQYFGPGTRLTVL.

The chain links TRBV18 to TRBJ1-1; perhaps TRBD1 as D (5 bases). Germline CDR1 reads KGHSH; CDR2 reads LQKENI. V shed 6 bases and J shed 4 bases, with 15 bases lying between them. This CDR3 has 14 residues. CDR3 nucleotides: TGTGCCAGCTCCTTACCCCGGGGGAGCACTGAAGCTTTCTTT. Translation: CASSLPRGSTEAFF. The full variable domain, rest sourced from reference TRBV18 and TRBJ1-1, is NAGVMQNPRHLVRRRGQEARLRCSPMKGHSHVYWYRQLPEEGLKFMVYLQKENIIDESGMPKERFSAEFPKEGPSILRIQQVVRGDSAAYFCASSLPRGSTEAFFGQGTRLTVV.

In the case of this clone: The sample carries other DNA sequences with the same CDR3. V and J are TRBV7-9 and TRBJ2-5, with 8 bases fitting TRBD1. V lost 6 bases to trimming and J lost 5 bases; unmatched junction nucleotides: 8. This CDR3 region has 14 residues. Per germline, CDR1 SEHNR and CDR2 FQNEAQ (reference sequence). The CDR3 DNA sequence: TGTGCCAGCAGTCCCGGGACAGGCGGGGAGACCCAGTACTTC. Amino acids: CASSPGTGGETQYF.

The rearrangement uses TRBV9 and TRBJ1-2; TRBD1 matches at 7 bases. J was trimmed by 8 bases and V by 3 bases; bases with no gene match: 13. The CDR3 is 15 amino acids. Germline V gives CDR1 SGDLS, CDR2 YYNGEE. CDR3 in amino acids: CASSAAVTGEWGYTF. CDR3 sequence (DNA): TGTGCCAGCAGCGCTGCGGTAACAGGGGAGTGGGGCTACACCTTC.

V and J are TRBV4-1 and TRBJ2-5, with 10 positions matching TRBD2. Unmatched junction bases numbered 11, after V lost 1 base and J lost 3 bases. This CDR3 spans 18 amino acids. Germline values: CDR1 MGHRA, CDR2 YSYEKL. CDR3 nucleotide sequence: TGCGCCAGCAGCCAAGTCTTATGGCTAGCGGGGGATAAAGAGACCCAGTACTTC. Protein sequence: CASSQVLWLAGDKETQYF.

This clone was seen more than once but under ten times. The CDR3 reads CASRVRGGQETQYF. In nucleotides, the CDR3 is TGTGCCAGCAGGGTCCGGGGGGGCCAAGAGACCCAGTACTTC. The chain recombines TRBV2 with TRBJ2-5, with 8 bases fitting TRBD2. V lost 6 bases and J lost 1; bases outside the gene matches: 4. The CDR3 covers 14 residues. The germline CDR1 and CDR2 sequences are SNHLY and FYNNEI.

The rearrangement links TRBV29-1 to TRBJ1-5; D possibly corresponds to TRBD1 (5 bases). Germline V gene data show CDR1 as SQVTM and CDR2 as ANQGSEA. The V gene lost 4 bases and the J gene lost 7 bases, with 11 bases spanning the gap. The CDR3 runs to 12 residues. The CDR3 is CSVGEGSQPQHF. The CDR3, as DNA: TGCAGCGTTGGGGAGGGGAGCCAGCCCCAGCATTTT.

This chain links TRBV27 with TRBJ2-7; 9 bases map to TRBD1. The CDR3 loop spans 14 amino acids. The ends lost 6 bases at V and 3 bases at J; junction bases unmatched: 6. Germline V lookup: CDR1 MNHEY, CDR2 SMNVEV (reference sequence). The chain's CDR3 is CASSFRDRVYEQYF. The CDR3 DNA sequence: TGTGCCAGCAGCTTCCGGGACAGGGTCTACGAGCAGTACTTC.

The chain combines TRBV18 with TRBJ2-7; perhaps TRBD2 as D (6 bases). Germline CDR1 and CDR2: KGHSH and LQKENI. There are 15 residues in the CDR3. V gave up 1 base and J gave up 7 bases, with 17 bases separating them. The DNA of the CDR3 is TGTGCCAGCTCACCACAAGCGGGCGGTCTCGGGGAGCAGTACTTC. Amino acids: CASSPQAGGLGEQYF.

The rearrangement uses TRBV5-4 and TRBJ1-2; D perhaps matches TRBD1 (6 bases). With 4 bases removed from V and 0 bases from J, the gap between germline ends came to 13 bases. The CDR3 contains 15 residues. Germline V gene data show CDR1 as SGHNT and CDR2 as YYREEE (reference sequence). CDR3 nucleotide sequence: TGTGCCAGCAGCCCCGGACAGCCAGCTAACTATGGCTACACCTTC. It codes for CASSPGQPANYGYTF.

This clone has just a few counts. Here the CDR3 reads CASRDRRSSYEQYF. In nucleotides, the CDR3 is TGCGCCAGCAGGGACAGGCGGAGCTCCTACGAGCAGTACTTC. V and J are TRBV10-2 and TRBJ2-7; 7 nucleotides line up with TRBD1. Unmatched junction bases numbered 5, after V lost 6 bases and J lost 0 bases. CDR3 length: 14 residues. Germline lookup yields CDR1 WSHSY and CDR2 SAAADI.

The V call is TRBV6-5, the J call TRBJ2-7; TRBD1 aligns across 8 bases. CDR3 length: 14 amino acids. Germline CDR1 and CDR2: MNHEY and SVGAGI. The junction had 5 bases not matched to a gene; V was cut back by 0 bases and J by 7 bases. This chain's CDR3 is CASSYSQGAWEQYV. The CDR3 bases are TGTGCCAGCAGTTACTCGCAGGGGGCTTGGGAGCAGTACGTC.

V and J are TRBV29-1 and TRBJ1-1, with 11 bases fitting TRBD1. Trimming cost V 7 bases and J 1 base; bases outside gene matches: 2. The CDR3 runs to 13 residues. Germline V gene data show CDR1 as SQVTM and CDR2 as ANQGSEA. CDR3 sequence: CSAGTGGNTEAFF. CDR3 in DNA: TGCAGCGCTGGGACAGGGGGGAACACTGAAGCTTTCTTT.

The CDR3 reads CASSLDRANTGELFF. DNA for the CDR3: TGTGCCAGCAGCTTAGACAGGGCTAACACCGGGGAGCTGTTTTTT. The rearrangement joins TRBV7-3 to TRBJ2-2; 7 bases map to TRBD1. This CDR3 comprises 15 residues. The V and J ends lost 2 bases and 2 bases, in that order; junction bases with no gene match: 2. Germline CDR1 reads SGHTA; CDR2 reads FQGTGA.

The gene calls are TRBV30 and TRBJ1-1; the D gene is possibly TRBD1 (5 bases). Trimming left V 3 bases short and J 2 bases short, with 10 bases between. CDR1 and CDR2 from the germline V gene are GTSNPN and SVGIG (reference sequence). This CDR3 is 13 amino acids long. The CDR3 bases are TGTGCCTGGAGGGCAGGGTATAACACTGAAGCTTTCTTT. Amino acid sequence: CAWRAGYNTEAFF. Filled out from reference TRBV30 and TRBJ1-1, the complete variable domain reads SQTIHQWPATLVQPVGSPLSLECTVEGTSNPNLYWYRQAAGRGLQLLFYSVGIGQISSEVPQNLSASRPQDRQFILSSKKLLLSDSGFYLCAWRAGYNTEAFFGQGTRLTVV.

CDR3 sequence reads: CASSVGGGAFEEQFF. For the CDR3, the DNA is TGTGCCAGCAGTGTGGGCGGGGGGGCCTTCGAGGAGCAGTTCTTC. The V call is TRBV6-4, the J call TRBJ2-1, with 9 bases aligning to TRBD2. Unmatched junction bases numbered 11, after V lost 4 bases and J lost 10 bases. Germline CDR1 reads MRHNA; CDR2 reads SNTAGT. The CDR3 extends over 15 amino acids.

This chain uses TRBV30 with TRBJ1-6; possible D gene TRBD1, 6 bases. The germline CDR1 and CDR2 sequences are GTSNPN and SVGIG (reference sequence). V was pared by 1 base and J by 0 bases, with 10 bases between. The CDR3 contains 16 residues. In DNA form, the CDR3 reads TGTGCCTGGAGTGGCACAGGGAGCTCCTATAATTCACCCCTCCACTTT. This encodes CAWSGTGSSYNSPLHF.

This clone has more than one count but fewer than ten. J is TRBJ1-3 and V is TRBV29-1, with D possibly being TRBD1 (5 bases). Trimming removed 3 bases from V and 3 bases from J, with 18 bases in between. Germline loops: CDR1 SQVTM, CDR2 ANQGSEA. CDR3 length: 16 amino acids. The CDR3 protein is CSVDGWAGSDGNTIYF. The DNA for the CDR3 is TGCAGCGTTGATGGGTGGGCAGGGTCAGATGGAAACACCATATATTTT.

This sequence joins TRBV30 and TRBJ1-1; no definite D call. V gave up 3 bases and J gave up 0 bases, with 11 bases separating them. This CDR3 has 14 residues. Looked up from germline, CDR1 is GTSNPN and CDR2 is SVGIG (reference sequence). CDR3 loop: CAWRRRRMNTEAFF. DNA for the CDR3: TGTGCCTGGAGACGACGGAGAATGAACACTGAAGCTTTCTTT.

V is TRBV2 and J is TRBJ1-4; 9 bases are shared with TRBD1. CDR1 SNHLY and CDR2 FYNNEI come from the germline V gene. This CDR3 has 16 residues. V lost 11 bases, J lost 2 bases, and 12 bases stayed unmatched. CDR3 loop: CAGRGQGISTNEKLFF. CDR3 nucleotides: TGTGCCGGACGCGGACAGGGGATTTCGACTAATGAAAAACTGTTTTTT.

This clone occurred a few times. The J gene is TRBJ2-3, the V gene TRBV30; 10 nucleotides line up with TRBD1. Germline CDR1 reads GTSNPN; CDR2 reads SVGIG (reference sequence). CDR3 length: 14 amino acids. V trimming: 2 bases; J trimming: 4 bases; junction bases outside the gene matches: 3. As DNA, the CDR3 is TGTGCCTGGAGTCGGGACAGGGGATCAGATACGCAGTATTTT. It yields the protein CAWSRDRGSDTQYF.

This sequence joins TRBV5-8 and TRBJ1-1; a weak D match, TRBD1 (6 bases). With 2 bases removed from V and 8 bases from J, the gap between germline ends came to 10 bases. This CDR3 region has 12 residues. The V gene's germline CDR1 is SGHTS and CDR2 YDEGEE. The CDR3 region is CASSLGQQEAFF. CDR3 nucleotides: TGTGCCAGCAGCTTAGGACAGCAAGAAGCTTTCTTT. The complete variable domain, with remaining parts taken from reference TRBV5-8 and TRBJ1-1, reads EAGVTQSPTHLIKTRGQQATLRCSPISGHTSVYWYQQALGLGLQFLLWYDEGEERNRGNFPPRFSGRQFPNYSSELNVNALELEDSALYLCASSLGQQEAFFGQGTRLTVV.

This clone was seen a single time. The chain uses TRBV7-8 and TRBJ2-1; 7 bases map to TRBD2. CDR1 SGHVS and CDR2 FQNEAQ come from the germline V gene. V shed 1 base, J shed 0 bases, and the junction held 3 bases outside the gene matches. The CDR3 covers 16 residues. CDR3 in DNA: TGTGCCAGCAGCTTAGGTGGCGGGGGCTCCTACAATGAGCAGTTCTTC. It specifies CASSLGGGGSYNEQFF.